This TCR beta chain appears in the sequencing data of a study of blood T cells in healthy people across ages. Study-wide background: Capturing about one barcoded beta molecule per two T cells was achieved by template switching.

Findings of the study overall: Strong correlation linked observed beta diversity and percent naive T cells.

Points on this clonotype: The antigen is undetermined. Germline and junction disagree at one end, which may indicate a read error.

Next came a second PCR, run for roughly 6 to 11 cycles, which used a sample-barcoded 5' primer along with a J-beta primer mix. Sequencing recovered at least 3 million CDR3-containing paired-end reads from each sample. MiXCR, run by TCRdb on the 5' RACE reads, gives a single entry per CDR3 protein. The sample yields approximately 1,000,000 distinct CDR3 sequences, 40% to 50% seen once. This clonotype was sampled from a woman aged 60-75 years in good health. The sample taken for sequencing was blood.

In DNA, the CDR3 is TGTGCCAGCAGCGTAGACCTAGCGAACACAGATACGCAGTATTTT. Its translation: CASSVDLANTDTQYF. V and J are TRBV11-2 and TRBJ2-3; D is possibly TRBD2 (6 bases). CDR3 size: 15 residues. The germline V gene has CDR1 SGHAT and CDR2 FQNNGV.